The 22 T cell receptor beta chains in this list originate from one sample, sequenced in a study of T cell repertoires in aging, cancer and after chemotherapy. Amplification of TCR beta used genomic DNA extracted from peripheral blood. A mixed TRB-A/B primer pool amplified rearranged TRB by multiplex touch-down PCR. Each CDR3 protein is one row after TCRdb ran MiXCR on the multiplex PCR reads. Of some 4,300 distinct CDR3 sequences listed, over 25% are singletons. Sequencing was done on a sample of blood. These receptors all come from a human donor with a blood cancer.

Comments on this clonotype: A junction end diverges from the germline sequence, so it may reflect a read error. The chain employs TRBV20-1 and TRBJ2-7; 10 positions match TRBD2. CDR3 size: 14 residues. CDR1 is DFQATT, CDR2 SNEGSKA, per germline (reference sequence). CDR3 DNA sequence: TGCAGTGCTAGTAAGGGGCCCAGCGGGAGGGCCGTGGACTTC. Its translation: CSASKGPSGRAVDF.

The CDR3 loop is CASSESASPQYF. In nucleotides, the CDR3 is TGCGCCAGCAGTGAGTCGGCTTCGCCCCAGTACTTC. V usage is TRBV10-1 and J usage is TRBJ2-5; D unresolved. The CDR3 loop spans 12 amino acids. Germline values: CDR1 WNHNN, CDR2 SYGVQD (reference sequence). Between the trimmed V and J ends, which lost 0 bases and 9 bases, there was a span of 8 bases.

The chain joins TRBV6-1 to TRBJ1-1, with D uncertain. The CDR3 has 12 amino acids. With 6 bases removed from V and 3 bases from J, the gap between germline ends came to 8 bases. The germline CDR1 and CDR2 sequences are MNHNS and SASEGT. The CDR3 DNA sequence: TGTGCCAGCAGGAGGACGGACACTGAAGCTTTCTTT. Amino acid sequence: CASRRTDTEAFF.

The chain recombines TRBV6-2 or TRBV6-3 with TRBJ2-3, with 9 positions matching TRBD2. V lost 6 bases to trimming and J lost 8 bases; unmatched junction nucleotides: 9. The germline CDR1 and CDR2 sequences are MNHEY and SVGEGT. The CDR3 covers 14 residues. The CDR3 spells CASRTGTSSVTQYF. CDR3 coding DNA: TGTGCCAGCAGGACCGGGACTAGCTCTGTTACGCAGTATTTT.

This chain joins TRBV20-1 and TRBJ1-4; tentatively, D is TRBD1 (5 bases). The CDR3 loop spans 12 amino acids. Germline loops: CDR1 DFQATT, CDR2 SNEGSKA (reference sequence). CDR3 protein: CTKRDGNEKLFF. CDR3 DNA sequence: TGCACCAAACGGGACGGGAATGAAAAACTGTTTTTT.

J is TRBJ2-1 and V is TRBV29-1; no firm D call. Looked up from germline, CDR1 is SQVTM and CDR2 is ANQGSEA. This CDR3 comprises 11 residues. The V and J ends lost 7 bases and 12 bases respectively, with 16 bases between them. Here the CDR3 reads CSATFDFGQFF. Written as DNA, the CDR3 is TGCAGCGCCACGTTCGATTTTGGGCAGTTCTTC.

This clonotype showed up just a few times. CDR3 loop: CASSFISPATEETQYF. The DNA for the CDR3 is TGTGCCAGCAGTTTTATAAGTCCGGCGACAGAAGAGACCCAGTACTTC. The chain employs TRBV12-3 or TRBV12-4 and TRBJ2-5, with a tentative D call TRBD1 (5 bases). CDR3 length equals 16 residues. V was trimmed by 3 bases and J by 3 bases, leaving 17 bases between them.

Sample share makes this clonotype large. V usage is TRBV27 and J usage is TRBJ2-3, with 9 bases matching TRBD2. CDR3 length: 16 residues. V lost 0 bases to trimming and J lost 5 bases; unmatched junction nucleotides: 6. Germline-derived CDR1 and CDR2 are MNHEY and SMNVEV (reference sequence). CDR3 nucleotide sequence: TGTGCCAGCAGTTTATCGTCTAGCGGGATTGTAGATACGCAGTATTTT. This gives the protein CASSLSSSGIVDTQYF.

This clonotype was seen only a few times. The rearrangement links TRBV18 to TRBJ2-5; 8 positions match TRBD2. Germline CDR1 and CDR2: KGHSH and LQKENI. V lost 3 bases, J lost 5 bases, and 11 bases stayed unmatched. The CDR3 is 16 residues long. Written as DNA, the CDR3 is TGTGCCAGCTCACCCGGACTAGCTACTTGGCATGAGACCCAGTACTTC. The encoded protein is CASSPGLATWHETQYF.

A few counts support this clonotype. This chain connects TRBV5-5 to TRBJ2-7, with TRBD1 matching 12 bases. The CDR3 totals 14 residues. Looked up from germline, CDR1 is SGHKS and CDR2 is YYEKEE (reference sequence). The V segment lost 4 bases and the J segment 6 bases; nucleotides outside the gene matches: 5. The CDR3 here is CASSGDRGRGEQYF. The CDR3 DNA sequence: TGTGCCAGCAGCGGGGACAGGGGGCGCGGCGAGCAGTACTTC.

This clonotype appeared a few times. The chain has TRBV6-2 or TRBV6-3 and TRBJ1-2, with unresolved D. V was cut by 3 bases and J by 5 bases, with 16 bases left in between. Germline CDR1 is MNHEY and CDR2 is SVGEGT. This CDR3 region has 15 residues. CDR3 sequence: CASSYLHPLLYGYTF. DNA of the CDR3: TGTGCCAGCAGTTATTTGCACCCCCTTCTATATGGCTACACCTTC.

This clonotype was seen a handful of times. The chain carries TRBV20-1 and TRBJ2-5; possibly TRBD2 for D (6 bases). CDR1 and CDR2 from the germline V gene are DFQATT and SNEGSKA (reference sequence). There are 14 residues in the CDR3. V gave up 2 bases and J gave up 4 bases, with 14 bases separating them. The CDR3 DNA reads as TGCAGTGCTAGATACGGTAGCGGCACAGAGACCCAGTACTTC. Residues: CSARYGSGTETQYF.

This clonotype is judged medium-sized. CDR3 loop: CASSPSPGQYNEKLFF. The CDR3 DNA reads TGTGCCAGCTCCCCTTCACCGGGACAGTATAATGAAAAACTGTTTTTT. This chain uses TRBV18 with TRBJ1-4; TRBD1 agrees at 7 bases. Per germline, CDR1 KGHSH and CDR2 LQKENI. Unmatched junction bases numbered 11, after V lost 6 bases and J lost 4 bases. The CDR3 is 16 residues long.

This chain uses TRBV7-3 with TRBJ2-2; TRBD1 might be the D (5 bases). V dropped 5 bases and J dropped 3 bases, with 16 bases sitting between them. Germline V gene lookup returns CDR1 SGHTA and CDR2 FQGTGA. This CDR3 spans 16 amino acids. The chain's CDR3 is CASSPQPTAYTGELFF. CDR3 nucleotide sequence: TGTGCCAGCAGCCCTCAACCGACAGCCTACACCGGGGAGCTGTTTTTT.

This clonotype showed up just a few times. The rearrangement joins TRBV12-3 or TRBV12-4 to TRBJ2-1, with 10 bases matching TRBD2. The CDR3 runs to 18 residues. V lost 5 bases, J lost 5 bases, and 15 bases stayed unmatched. Here the CDR3 DNA reads TGTGCCAGCAGTCCGGGGACTAGCGTGTCGGAATCTGACAATGAGCAGTTCTTC. Amino acids: CASSPGTSVSESDNEQFF.

The V call is TRBV2, the J call TRBJ1-6; 7 bases are a match to TRBD1. The CDR3 is 15 residues long. The germline gives CDR1 SNHLY, CDR2 FYNNEI. V dropped 6 bases and J dropped 6; count of bases not matched to a gene: 8. CDR3 in DNA: TGTGCCAGCAGGTCCGGGACAGCTGGTAATTCACCCCTCCACTTT. It encodes CASRSGTAGNSPLHF.

This chain's CDR3 is CASTTLTGDTYEQYF. DNA of the CDR3: TGTGCCAGCACCACCCTGACAGGGGACACCTACGAGCAGTACTTC. The J gene is TRBJ2-7, the V gene TRBV21-1; TRBD1 is the table's D call, not checked against the DNA. TRBV21-1 is a pseudogene segment. The CDR3 is 15 residues long.

The table lists this clonotype with a few counts. This chain joins TRBV15 and TRBJ2-7, with TRBD1 matching 8 bases. The CDR3 is 15 residues long. CDR1 and CDR2 from the germline V gene are LNHNV and YYDKDF (reference sequence). V lost 3 bases to trimming and J lost 7 bases; unmatched junction nucleotides: 11. In DNA, the CDR3 is TGTGCCACCAGCAGCGAGGACAGGGTGTTGAGGGAGCAGTACTTC. This codes for CATSSEDRVLREQYF.

This chain links TRBV13 with TRBJ2-1, with 11 nucleotides matching TRBD2. Germline lookup yields CDR1 PRHDT and CDR2 FYEKMQ (reference sequence). This CDR3 has 15 amino acids. V was clipped by 6 bases and J by 5 bases; unmatched bases: 6. The CDR3 spells CASRFGTSGNNEQFF. CDR3 nucleotides: TGTGCCAGCAGATTCGGGACTAGCGGAAACAATGAGCAGTTCTTC.

This clonotype has just one count. The chain recombines TRBV4-1 with TRBJ2-7; no reliable D call. The germline V and J ends were trimmed by 3 bases and 3 bases, with 9 bases remaining between them. The germline CDR1 and CDR2 sequences are MGHRA and YSYEKL. The CDR3 runs to 13 residues. In DNA form, the CDR3 reads TGCGCCAGCAGCCAGATTCAACACTACGAGCAGTACTTC. Protein sequence: CASSQIQHYEQYF.

The chain couples TRBV24-1 to TRBJ2-6; D remains ambiguous. CDR1 is KGHDR, CDR2 SFDVKD, per germline. CDR3 size: 18 residues. V was cut by 0 bases and J by 0 bases, with 11 bases left in between. The CDR3 spells CATSDLYGRVSGANVLTF. DNA for the CDR3: TGTGCCACCAGTGATTTGTATGGTAGGGTCTCTGGGGCCAACGTCCTGACTTTC.

The chain joins TRBV30 to TRBJ1-1, with a possible D match to TRBD1 (5 bases). CDR1 and CDR2 (germline): GTSNPN, SVGIG (reference sequence). The germline V and J ends were trimmed by 8 bases and 1 base, with 11 bases remaining between them. The CDR3 has 12 amino acids. CDR3 loop: CALRRGNTEAFF. The CDR3 nucleotides read TGTGCCCTCCGGAGGGGGAACACTGAAGCTTTCTTT.